This T cell receptor (beta chain) was captured in a study of response to subunit inactivated influenza vaccine (dated by TCRdb to the late 2010s). As for the study more broadly: To follow how T cells responded to a trivalent subunit inactivated influenza vaccine, the researchers relied on deep quantitative profiling of the T cell receptor repertoire.

Beyond this particular receptor, the publication reports: It was suggested by the authors that each seasonal influenza vaccination may recruit only a limited number of new T cells.

The library relied on RT-PCR. Instrument on record: Illumina HiSeq 2500. Using fastp trimming at Q25 and MiXCR clonotype assembly, TCRdb reanalyzed the public sequencing data and kept in-frame beta chains. Rows matching on CDR3 protein sequence are summarized as one entry with the most common DNA and genes. Across this sample there are 540,000 or so distinct CDR3 sequences, with 10% to 15% seen only once. The ten largest clones represent over 10% of the sample. Points on this clonotype: Its antigen has not been determined. No much larger clone is present one base from it, and per-base qualities are unavailable.

Reading the label with the study, this specimen's time point is: around 42 days after influenza vaccine administration. This clonotype was obtained from a man aged 50-60 years who received an inactivated influenza vaccine. Donor details come from another sample of the same person, matched by shared clones. Sequencing was performed on PBMCs from blood, taken more than 35 days after vaccination.

The DNA sequence is TGTGCCAGCAGCCAAGTGGTTAGCGGGGCCTACCTTGATACGCAGTATTTT. Protein translation: CASSQVVSGAYLDTQYF. The sequence links TRBV4-2 to TRBJ2-3; 8 bases in between match TRBD2. CDR1 LGHNA and CDR2 YNFKEQ are derived from the germline V gene. The CDR3 covers 17 residues, taking in both the cysteine and the phenylalanine. Only the CDR3 region is kept as DNA, spanning 51 bases read in frame from base 1. Trimming accounts for 1 base at V and 6 bases at J, while the number of junction bases matched to no gene is 12.